One and the same sample provided the 5 T cell receptor beta chains below, sequenced in a study of post-analysis software for immune sequencing data. Broader study findings: Relative to controls, patients had 5 or 6 TRBV segments at higher frequency, with TRBV5-6, TRBV5-1 and TRBV20-1 among these.

Tagging with unique molecular identifiers was a feature of the TCR beta cDNA libraries. TCRdb re-analysed the PCR reads in MiXCR, keeping a single row per CDR3 protein. The sample holds more than 450,000 distinct CDR3 sequences, under 40% seen once. The antigens of these receptors remain unknown. Material: blood. These TCRs come from a girl under 18 with multiple sclerosis.

CDR3: CASSLAGGANYGYTF. As DNA, the CDR3 is TGCGCCAGCAGCTTGGCCGGGGGAGCTAACTATGGCTACACCTTC. The chain couples TRBV5-1 to TRBJ1-2; D is perhaps TRBD1 (5 bases). The germline CDR1 and CDR2 sequences are SGHRS and YFSETQ. V was trimmed by 0 bases and J by 0 bases, leaving 9 bases between them. The length of the CDR3 is 15 residues.

The rearrangement uses TRBV4-1 and TRBJ1-2, with D tentatively TRBD1 (6 bases). CDR1 MGHRA and CDR2 YSYEKL come from the germline V gene. The CDR3 is made up of 15 amino acids. V shed 3 bases and J shed 3 bases, with 14 bases lying between them. The CDR3, as DNA: TGCGCCAGCAGCCACCAACAGGGACTTGACTATGGCTACACCTTC. Translated: CASSHQQGLDYGYTF.

The CDR3 reads CASKLAGTGKNIQYF. For the CDR3, the DNA is TGTGCCAGCAAGTTGGCCGGGACAGGAAAAAACATTCAGTACTTC. The chain recombines TRBV6-5 with TRBJ2-4; TRBD1 aligns across 8 bases. The junction had 9 bases not matched to a gene; V was cut back by 7 bases and J by 4 bases. This CDR3 is built from 15 residues. CDR1 MNHEY and CDR2 SVGAGI come from the germline V gene.

The rearrangement joins TRBV9 to TRBJ1-2; 7 positions agree with TRBD1. The CDR3 runs to 15 residues. Germline V gene data show CDR1 as SGDLS and CDR2 as YYNGEE. Losses at the gene ends were 9 bases for V and 0 bases for J; bases not matched to a gene: 11. The CDR3 DNA reads TGTGCCAAGGGACAGACCGGCTACCCTAACTATGGCTACACCTTC. This translates into CAKGQTGYPNYGYTF.

On this clonotype: At one boundary the junction diverges from the germline segment, which might be a read error. This rearrangement joins TRBV10-3 to TRBJ2-3, with 15 bases matching TRBD2. The CDR3 extends over 15 amino acids. Germline values: CDR1 ENHRY, CDR2 SYGVKD. The CDR3 is CAIRGLAGGQDTRYF. In DNA, the CDR3 is TGTGCCATCAGGGGACTAGCGGGGGGTCAGGATACGCGGTATTTT.